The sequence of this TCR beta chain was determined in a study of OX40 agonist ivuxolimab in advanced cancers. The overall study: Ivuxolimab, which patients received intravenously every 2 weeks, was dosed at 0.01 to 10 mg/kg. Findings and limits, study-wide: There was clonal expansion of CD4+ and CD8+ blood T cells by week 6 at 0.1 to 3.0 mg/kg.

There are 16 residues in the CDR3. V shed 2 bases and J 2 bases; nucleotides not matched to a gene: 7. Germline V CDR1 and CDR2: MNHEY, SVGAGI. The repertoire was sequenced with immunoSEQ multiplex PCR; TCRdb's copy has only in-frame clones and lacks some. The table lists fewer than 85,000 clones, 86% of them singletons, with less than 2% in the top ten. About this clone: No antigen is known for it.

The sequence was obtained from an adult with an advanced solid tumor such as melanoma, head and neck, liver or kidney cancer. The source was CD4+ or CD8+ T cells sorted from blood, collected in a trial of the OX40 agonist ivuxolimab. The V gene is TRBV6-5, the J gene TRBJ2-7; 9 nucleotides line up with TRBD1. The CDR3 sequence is CASSYGRTGDPYEQYF. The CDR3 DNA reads TGTGCCAGCAGTTACGGCAGGACAGGGGACCCCTACGAGCAGTACTTC.